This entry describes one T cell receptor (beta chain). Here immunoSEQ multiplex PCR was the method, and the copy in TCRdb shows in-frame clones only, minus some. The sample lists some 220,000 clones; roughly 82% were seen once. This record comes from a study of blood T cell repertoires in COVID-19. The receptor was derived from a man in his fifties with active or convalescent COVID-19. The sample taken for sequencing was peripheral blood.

The CDR3 DNA reads as TGTGCCAGTAGTATAGCACAGGGTAAGCACTACGAGCAGTACTTC. It codes for CASSIAQGKHYEQYF. V gene TRBV19 combines with J gene TRBJ2-7, with D perhaps matching TRBD1 (6 bases). V lost 1 base, J lost 3 bases, and 13 bases lay in between. The CDR3 runs to 15 residues. Germline V gene lookup returns CDR1 LNHDA and CDR2 SQIVND (reference sequence).